The rows below give T cell receptor beta chains drawn from one sample of a study of PD-1 blockade in classical Hodgkin lymphoma. Sequenced by immunoSEQ multiplex PCR; TCRdb stores in-frame clones only, minus some. The data show fewer than 55,000 clones, about nine tenths seen once. The material sequenced was peripheral blood mononuclear cells (PBMCs), taken at baseline. The origin of the receptors is a human donor with classical Hodgkin lymphoma. Each CDR3 is given with its conserved first and last residue. D genes are given only for firm matches. Clone size is stated in some rows and not others, as once, few, many or a class when expanded.

j_gene,v_gene,len,abundance,d_gene,CDR3nt,CDR3aa
TRBJ2-7,TRBV10-2,13,.,TRBD1,TGCGCCAACAAGACAGGGAAGCCCTACGAGCAGTACTTC,CANKTGKPYEQYF
TRBJ2-5,TRBV7-8,15,.,TRBD1,TGTGCCAGCAGCCCCCGGGACAGGGCGAGAGAGACCCAGTACTTC,CASSPRDRARETQYF
TRBJ2-7,TRBV6-6,16,.,TRBD2,TGTGCCAGCAGTCTCCCGCGGGGGGTCAGCTCCTACGAGCAGTACTTC,CASSLPRGVSSYEQYF
TRBJ1-2,TRBV28,16,.,TRBD1,TGTGCCAGCAGTTTAAGGGGACAGGGTCGGTCAGGGGGCTACACCTTC,CASSLRGQGRSGGYTF
TRBJ2-3,TRBV7-2,15,.,.,TGTGCCAGCAGCACCTGGGACTCCTACACAGATACGCAGTATTTT,CASSTWDSYTDTQYF
TRBJ2-7,TRBV28,14,few,TRBD2,TGTGCCAGCAGGGGGACTAGCGGGCCCTACGAGCAGTACTTC,CASRGTSGPYEQYF
TRBJ2-7,TRBV10-3,14,.,.,TGTGCCATCAGTGCTCTAGACCCCTCCGGGGAGCAGTACTTC,CAISALDPSGEQYF
TRBJ1-2,TRBV29-1,12,.,.,TGCAGCGTGGTGGCCCCGGGGAATGGCTACACCTTC,CSVVAPGNGYTF
TRBJ2-2,TRBV5-1,16,once,.,TGCGCCAGCAGCTTGGAAGTTGGTCAGATCACCGGGGAGCTGTTTTTT,CASSLEVGQITGELFF
TRBJ1-4,TRBV2,14,.,.,TGTGCCAGCAAATGGACCCCTACAGGGGAAAAACTGTTTTTT,CASKWTPTGEKLFF
TRBJ1-2,TRBV5-8,14,.,TRBD1,TGTGCCAGCAGCTTTACGCAGGGGGGAATTGGCTACACCTTC,CASSFTQGGIGYTF
TRBJ1-1,TRBV4-1,13,.,.,TGCGCCAGCAGCCCCCCCGGCCGGGATGAAGCTTTCTTT,CASSPPGRDEAFF
TRBJ2-2,TRBV19,14,.,.,TGTGCCAGTAGTATGCGGCAGGTCAACGGGGAGCTGTTTTTT,CASSMRQVNGELFF
TRBJ1-6,TRBV15,15,.,.,TGTGCCACCAGCAGAGTCCAGAACTATAATTCACCCCTCCACTTT,CATSRVQNYNSPLHF
TRBJ2-5,TRBV6-1,17,.,.,TGTGCCAGCAGTGAAAGGGACCGGGGAGGGGGCCAAGAGACCCAGTACTTC,CASSERDRGGGQETQYF
TRBJ2-2,TRBV6-5,15,.,.,TGTGCCAGCAGTTACACAAACCACCTAGGGCGGGAGCTGTTTTTT,CASSYTNHLGRELFF
TRBJ2-1,TRBV6-5,14,.,.,TGTGCCAGCAGCAAGACTAGCTCCTACAATGAGCAGTTCTTC,CASSKTSSYNEQFF
TRBJ2-3,TRBV4-1,16,.,TRBD1,TGCGCCAGCAGCCAAGAGGTGGACAGGGTCGCAGATACGCAGTATTTT,CASSQEVDRVADTQYF
TRBJ2-5,TRBV5-1,14,.,.,TGCGCCAGCAGCTTCCGGGACCCCCAAGAGACCCAGTACTTC,CASSFRDPQETQYF
TRBJ1-5,TRBV28,14,.,.,TGTGCCAGCAGGATAGGGCAGGGCAATCAGCCCCAGCATTTT,CASRIGQGNQPQHF
TRBJ2-3,TRBV27,15,.,.,TGTGCCAGCAGTTTACTGACAGCGAGCACAGATACGCAGTATTTT,CASSLLTASTDTQYF
TRBJ2-7,TRBV6-6,12,.,.,TGTGCCAGCAGTTCTCCAGGAGGCGAGCAGTACTTC,CASSSPGGEQYF
TRBJ1-1,TRBV18,13,.,.,TGTGCCAGCTCACGACAGACGAACACTGAAGCTTTCTTT,CASSRQTNTEAFF
TRBJ2-7,TRBV5-1,13,once,.,TGCGCCAGCAGCGTCGGACGGAGTTGGGAGCAGTACTTC,CASSVGRSWEQYF
TRBJ2-3,TRBV9,15,.,TRBD2,TGTGCCAGCAGCCCCAGGCGGGAGGGCCAAGATACGCAGTATTTT,CASSPRREGQDTQYF
TRBJ2-3,TRBV5-6,17,.,TRBD2,TGTGCCAGCAGCTTGGTTGGTAGCGGGGATGGGTGGGATACGCAGTATTTT,CASSLVGSGDGWDTQYF
TRBJ1-2,TRBV25-1,13,.,.,TGTGCCAGCACTCTCTCAGGACGGGATGGCTACACCTTC,CASTLSGRDGYTF
TRBJ2-3,TRBV4-1,15,.,.,TGCGCCAGCAGCCAAGAGCTGAGAATACTAGATACGCAGTATTTT,CASSQELRILDTQYF
TRBJ2-7,TRBV6-9,13,.,.,TGTGCCAGCAGTAATCCCGCAGGGGACGAGCAGTACTTC,CASSNPAGDEQYF
TRBJ2-1,TRBV4-1,15,.,.,TGCGCCAGTCATACCCCGGGACGTAATAACGATGAGCAGTTCTTC,CASHTPGRNNDEQFF
TRBJ2-3,TRBV9,17,few,.,TGTGCCAGCAGCGCCGAAGGGATGGGCTCCCGGGTAGATACGCAGTATTTT,CASSAEGMGSRVDTQYF
TRBJ1-1,TRBV7-9,14,.,TRBD1,TGTGCCAGCAGCCCGGGACAGGGGGCCACTGAAGCTTTCTTT,CASSPGQGATEAFF
TRBJ2-1,TRBV19,15,.,.,TGTGCCAGTAGTATAGAGGGGGGTCCCCACAATGAGCAGTTCTTC,CASSIEGGPHNEQFF
TRBJ2-5,TRBV5-4,14,.,TRBD2,TGTGCCAGCAGTACTGGGACGGGAGGGGAGACCCAGTACTTC,CASSTGTGGETQYF
TRBJ2-1,TRBV27,14,once,TRBD2,TGTGCCAGCAGTTCCCTAGCGGGAGGGCCTGAGCAGTTCTTC,CASSSLAGGPEQFF
TRBJ2-1,TRBV7-3,14,.,.,TGTGCCAGCAGCTTAACAGGGGCGGGCAATGAGCAGTTCTTC,CASSLTGAGNEQFF
TRBJ2-7,TRBV28,14,.,.,TGTGCCAGCAGTTGGCCGGGACCCTCCTACGAGCAGTACTTC,CASSWPGPSYEQYF
TRBJ1-5,TRBV28,18,.,TRBD1,TGTGCCAGCAGTGAGGCCGGGACAGGGGTTCGGCATCATCAGCCCCAGCATTTT,CASSEAGTGVRHHQPQHF
TRBJ1-3,TRBV13,12,.,.,TGTGCCAGCTCTTTCTCTGGAAACACCATATATTTT,CASSFSGNTIYF
TRBJ2-3,TRBV18,16,.,.,TGTGCCAGCTCACCACGGCCCAGAGCGAGCACAGATACGCAGTATTTT,CASSPRPRASTDTQYF
TRBJ2-7,TRBV9,16,.,TRBD2,TGTGCCAGCAGCGCCTCCCGGGACTACCACTCCTACGAGCAGTACTTC,CASSASRDYHSYEQYF